This T cell receptor (beta chain) was obtained from a study of CD8 T cells in ankylosing spondylitis. Germline V lookup: CDR1 DFQATT, CDR2 SNEGSKA (reference sequence). This CDR3 has 16 amino acids. TCRdb processed the 5' RACE reads anew with MiXCR; each CDR3 protein has one entry. Of about 340,000 distinct CDR3 sequences in the sample, under 15% are singletons; the top ten hold around 1%. For this clonotype: An end of the junction does not agree with germline; a read error may underlie this.

The sequence came from a male donor with ankylosing spondylitis or in good health (not recorded which). Specimen: blood, either unsorted or a sorted T cell fraction (not recorded which). J is TRBJ2-1 and V is TRBV20-1; D is possibly TRBD1 or TRBD2 (5 bases each). The CDR3 protein is CCARVEPGSSYNEQFF. The CDR3 nucleotides are TGCTGTGCTAGAGTAGAACCAGGGAGCTCCTACAATGAGCAGTTCTTC.